This TCR beta chain was documented in a study of shared clonotypes between healthy human individuals. Comments on this clone: Its antigen remains unidentified.

Broader study findings: Naive subsets generally had larger estimated richness than memory subsets.

Genomic DNA from each subset was divided evenly over several immunoSEQ plates. Some clones are missing from TCRdb's copy, which holds only in-frame ones; the method was immunoSEQ multiplex PCR. The sample lists over 2,000,000 clones; just under 95% were seen once. The CDR3 consists of 15 residues. Germline CDR1 LNHDA, CDR2 SQIVND (reference sequence). V lost 5 bases and J lost 7, with 17 bases in between. Selected positively for CCR7 and CD45RO-negative, naive CD8 cells excluded terminally differentiated effector memory CD45RA+ cells. This TCR derives from a man between 18 and 29 years old in good health. Some clones in this sample may be carry-over from other donors' samples. Sample: naive CD8+ T cells from PBMCs. The chain recombines TRBV19 with TRBJ1-4; tentatively, D is TRBD1 (6 bases). For the CDR3, the DNA is TGTGCCAGTAGTGGACCACAGGGTAGGGGTGAAAAACTGTTTTTT. This gives the protein CASSGPQGRGEKLFF.